The next 26 T cell receptor beta chains were all read from a single sample in a study of OX40 agonist ivuxolimab in advanced cancers. The assay was immunoSEQ multiplex PCR, and TCRdb's table has in-frame clones only and misses some. In the table there are over 70,000 clones, around nine tenths of which are singletons. The specimen comprised CD4+ or CD8+ T cells sorted from blood, sampled in a trial of the OX40 agonist ivuxolimab. All receptors come from an adult with an advanced solid tumor such as melanoma, head and neck, liver or kidney cancer.

The chain combines TRBV29-1 with TRBJ2-3; 13 bases are a match to TRBD2. The V segment lost 2 bases and the J segment 6 bases; nucleotides outside the gene matches: 8. This CDR3 contains 16 residues. The germline gives CDR1 SQVTM, CDR2 ANQGSEA. The DNA for the CDR3 is TGCAGCGTTGAAAGGTTGACTAGCGGGAGGTCCGATACGCAGTATTTT. This gives the protein CSVERLTSGRSDTQYF.

The chain uses TRBV5-6 and TRBJ1-2, with no clear D. The CDR3 has 12 amino acids. Trimming took 4 bases from V and 4 from J, leaving 8 bases between them. Per germline, CDR1 SGHDT and CDR2 YYEEEE. The CDR3 sequence: CASSQPAYGYTF. Written as DNA, the CDR3 is TGTGCCAGCAGCCAGCCGGCCTATGGCTACACCTTC.

This chain connects TRBV11-3 to TRBJ1-3; D remains ambiguous. This CDR3 is 15 amino acids long. Germline assignment: CDR1 SGHNT and CDR2 YENEEA. Trimming left V 5 bases short and J 0 bases short, with 11 bases between. CDR3 DNA sequence: TGTGCCAGCAGCGCCTACGGGGACTCTGGAAACACCATATATTTT. Encoded protein: CASSAYGDSGNTIYF.

This sequence joins TRBV5-1 and TRBJ2-3; 11 bases map to TRBD2. CDR1 SGHRS and CDR2 YFSETQ come from the germline V gene. Trimming took 4 bases from V and 2 from J; bases not matched to a gene: 6. CDR3 length equals 16 residues. CDR3 in amino acids: CASSRRLAGSTDTQYF. The CDR3 DNA is TGCGCCAGCAGCAGGCGACTAGCGGGATCCACAGATACGCAGTATTTT.

The chain couples TRBV6-5 to TRBJ2-1; D remains unclear. Per the germline V gene, CDR1 is MNHEY and CDR2 is SVGAGI. Trimming took off 6 bases at V and 6 bases at J, with 12 bases between the two ends. CDR3 length: 13 residues. CDR3 DNA sequence: TGTGCCAGCAGCCTGCAAAGCAGCAATGAGCAGTTCTTC. It translates to CASSLQSSNEQFF.

This CDR3 reads CASSVRTGALNQPQHF. The CDR3 nucleotides read TGTGCCAGCAGCGTCCGGACAGGGGCACTCAATCAGCCCCAGCATTTT. The rearrangement uses TRBV5-8 and TRBJ1-5; TRBD1 agrees at 9 bases. The CDR3 consists of 16 residues. With 4 bases clipped from V and 3 bases from J, the junction kept 8 bases outside the gene matches. CDR1 SGHTS and CDR2 YDEGEE come from the germline V gene.

The chain is built from TRBV5-1 and TRBJ1-1; 7 bases line up with TRBD1. Germline lookup yields CDR1 SGHRS and CDR2 YFSETQ. V shed 5 bases and J 1 base; nucleotides not matched to a gene: 5. The CDR3 extends over 14 amino acids. The CDR3 here is CASRPGDRNTEAFF. For the CDR3, the DNA is TGCGCCAGCAGACCTGGGGACAGGAACACTGAAGCTTTCTTT.

This clone is a singleton in its sample. V and J are TRBV5-5 and TRBJ1-1; D unresolved. Trimming left V 0 bases short and J 1 base short, with 4 bases between. The CDR3 contains 13 residues. CDR1 and CDR2 from the germline V gene are SGHKS and YYEKEE (reference sequence). CDR3 in amino acids: CASSLAGNTEAFF. The CDR3 DNA reads TGTGCCAGCAGCTTGGCAGGGAACACTGAAGCTTTCTTT. The full variable domain, its missing parts supplied by reference TRBV5-5 and TRBJ1-1, is DAGVTQSPTHLIKTRGQQVTLRCSPISGHKSVSWYQQVLGQGPQFIFQYYEKEERGRGNFPDRFSARQFPNYSSELNVNALLLGDSALYLCASSLAGNTEAFFGQGTRLTVV.

The rearrangement links TRBV6-1 to TRBJ2-1; TRBD1 or TRBD2 may be the D gene (5 bases each). Trimming shortened V by 3 bases and J by 0 bases, and 12 bases separated the two germline ends. In germline, CDR1 is MNHNS, CDR2 SASEGT. This CDR3 comprises 16 residues. CDR3 DNA: TGTGCCAGCAGTGAGACCCCGGGGACCTCCTACAATGAGCAGTTCTTC. It translates to CASSETPGTSYNEQFF.

The count of this clone is one. This chain uses TRBV6-5 with TRBJ1-5; D is perhaps TRBD1 (6 bases). V shed 6 bases and J shed 0 bases, with 9 bases lying between them. The CDR3 is 14 amino acids. Germline V gene sequence: CDR1 MNHEY, CDR2 SVGAGI. The CDR3 bases are TGTGCCAGCAGACTACAGGGTAGCAATCAGCCCCAGCATTTT. Translating it yields CASRLQGSNQPQHF.

V usage is TRBV7-2 and J usage is TRBJ1-3; D is undetermined. V was pared by 6 bases and J by 4 bases, with 13 bases between. The CDR3 contains 14 residues. Germline loops: CDR1 SGHTA, CDR2 FQGNSA. The DNA of the CDR3 is TGTGCCAGCAGTCCCGGGAGTCCCGGAAACACCATATATTTT. Translating gives CASSPGSPGNTIYF. Using reference TRBV7-2 and TRBJ1-3 for the parts outside the CDR3, the full variable domain is GAGVSQSPSNKVTEKGKDVELRCDPISGHTALYWYRQSLGQGLEFLIYFQGNSAPDKSGLPSDRFSAERTGGSVSTLTIQRTQQEDSAVYLCASSPGSPGNTIYFGEGSWLTVV.

V gene TRBV28 combines with J gene TRBJ2-7; the match to TRBD1 covers 7 bases. CDR1 MDHEN and CDR2 SYDVKM come from the germline V gene. This CDR3 has 16 amino acids. V lost 5 bases, J lost 0 bases, and 10 bases stayed unmatched. The CDR3 spells CASSLPGTVRSYEQYF. The CDR3 DNA reads TGTGCCAGCAGTCTACCCGGGACAGTTCGCTCCTACGAGCAGTACTTC.

V usage is TRBV6-5 and J usage is TRBJ2-7; the D gene could be TRBD1 or TRBD2 (7 bases each). V lost 2 bases to trimming and J lost 2 bases, with 10 bases between them. Germline CDR1 and CDR2: MNHEY and SVGAGI. The CDR3 totals 14 residues. The CDR3 loop reads CASSYQGGTYEQYF. The CDR3, as DNA: TGTGCCAGCAGTTACCAGGGGGGGACCTACGAGCAGTACTTC.

The chain joins TRBV13 to TRBJ1-2, with TRBD1 matching 7 bases. This CDR3 spans 13 amino acids. Germline V gives CDR1 PRHDT, CDR2 FYEKMQ (reference sequence). V trimming: 5 bases; J trimming: 7 bases; junction bases outside the gene matches: 7. The CDR3 DNA is TGTGCCAGCAGCAGGGCGGCAGGGGGTGGCTACACCTTC. It yields the protein CASSRAAGGGYTF.

Of note for this clone: Sequence at one end of the junction differs from germline and may be a read error. The chain combines TRBV27 with TRBJ2-7, with D possibly called TRBD1 or TRBD2 (5 bases each). CDR1 and CDR2 (germline): MNHEY, SMNVEV (reference sequence). The CDR3 sequence is 15 residues long. The chain's CDR3 is CASSVSGTDSYEQYF. In DNA, the CDR3 is TGTGCCAGCAGTGTATCCGGGACCGACTCCTACGAGCAGTACTTC.

The chain joins TRBV18 to TRBJ1-5; D is ambiguous. The V gene's germline CDR1 is KGHSH and CDR2 LQKENI. The V end was cut by 6 bases, the J end by 3 bases, with 15 bases between. The CDR3 extends over 15 amino acids. The CDR3 coding sequence is TGTGCCAGCTCCGCGAGAGACGGGGACAATCAGCCCCAGCATTTT. It specifies CASSARDGDNQPQHF.

This chain links TRBV7-6 with TRBJ2-3; 8 bases align to TRBD2. This CDR3 is 16 amino acids long. Germline loops: CDR1 SGHVS, CDR2 FNYEAQ. Unmatched junction bases numbered 7, after V lost 5 bases and J lost 0 bases. The CDR3 sequence: CASSPSSSGSTDTQYF. CDR3 in DNA: TGTGCCAGCAGCCCGTCTTCTAGCGGGAGCACAGATACGCAGTATTTT.

This chain links TRBV30 with TRBJ2-5, with a tentative D call TRBD2 (6 bases). Germline V gene lookup returns CDR1 GTSNPN and CDR2 SVGIG (reference sequence). V was trimmed by 2 bases and J by 4 bases, leaving 14 bases between them. This CDR3 region has 14 residues. The CDR3 coding sequence is TGTGCCTGGAGTAAAGGGCTAGCGTCAGAGACCCAGTACTTC. The encoded protein is CAWSKGLASETQYF.

This clone was detected only a few times. The CDR3 bases are TGTGCCAGCAGCCGGACAGGGGTCACTGAAGCTTTCTTT. Its translation is CASSRTGVTEAFF. The rearrangement uses TRBV11-3 and TRBJ1-1; 9 bases fit TRBD1. This CDR3 is 13 amino acids long. Germline-derived CDR1 and CDR2 are SGHNT and YENEEA. Losses at the gene ends were 5 bases for V and 4 bases for J; bases not matched to a gene: 2.

The rearrangement joins TRBV5-5 to TRBJ2-5; D possibly uses TRBD1 or TRBD2 (5 bases each). Germline CDR1 SGHKS, CDR2 YYEKEE (reference sequence). This CDR3 has 15 residues. V was shortened by 0 bases and J by 5 bases, with 14 bases between the two germline ends. CDR3 in DNA: TGTGCCAGCAGCTTGGGGGCCGGGACCTCGGAGACCCAGTACTTC. Encoded protein: CASSLGAGTSETQYF.

The table lists this clone with a count of one. In DNA form, the CDR3 reads TGTGCCAGCAGTTTACGCGAGGGAGATACGCAGTATTTT. Translation: CASSLREGDTQYF. This chain links TRBV27 with TRBJ2-3, with D tentatively TRBD2 (5 bases). V was clipped by 2 bases and J by 5 bases, with 8 bases between them. The CDR3 totals 13 residues. Germline V gives CDR1 MNHEY, CDR2 SMNVEV (reference sequence).

This clone was counted once. This rearrangement joins TRBV29-1 to TRBJ2-5, with D tentatively TRBD2 (6 bases). Germline CDR1 reads SQVTM; CDR2 reads ANQGSEA. V was clipped by 6 bases and J by 1 base, with 15 bases between them. The CDR3 consists of 14 residues. DNA of the CDR3: TGCAGCGTCCGGGACCCCGGGAGCCAAGAGACCCAGTACTTC. Translation: CSVRDPGSQETQYF.

This chain connects TRBV11-2 to TRBJ2-3; no clear D gene. The CDR3 length is 15 residues. Per the germline V gene, CDR1 is SGHAT and CDR2 is FQNNGV. V lost 3 bases and J lost 0, with 10 bases in between. For the CDR3, the DNA is TGTGCCAGCAGCTTTGGTAGTTCTAGCACAGATACGCAGTATTTT. As protein: CASSFGSSSTDTQYF.

V usage is TRBV30 and J usage is TRBJ2-7; tentative D call: TRBD2 (6 bases). The CDR3 spans 13 residues. V was shortened by 3 bases and J by 2 bases, with 11 bases between the two germline ends. Germline values: CDR1 GTSNPN, CDR2 SVGIG (reference sequence). CDR3 region: CAWRGGVPYEQYF. The CDR3 DNA reads TGTGCCTGGAGGGGGGGTGTTCCCTACGAGCAGTACTTC.

With respect to this clone: Other DNA sequences of this sample code for an identical CDR3. The rearrangement links TRBV5-1 to TRBJ2-5; D may be TRBD1 or TRBD2 (5 bases each). Germline V gene lookup returns CDR1 SGHRS and CDR2 YFSETQ. The CDR3 runs to 14 residues. V was clipped by 0 bases and J by 2 bases, with 8 bases between them. The CDR3 reads CASSLGGSQETQYF. DNA of the CDR3: TGCGCCAGCAGCTTGGGGGGGAGTCAAGAGACCCAGTACTTC.

The chain recombines TRBV2 with TRBJ2-2, with a weak D call TRBD2 (6 bases). V was pared by 8 bases and J by 1 base, with 8 bases between. Germline CDR1 and CDR2: SNHLY and FYNNEI. The CDR3 sequence is 13 residues long. The CDR3 sequence is CASGGKNTGELFF. CDR3 in DNA: TGTGCCAGCGGGGGGAAGAACACCGGGGAGCTGTTTTTT.